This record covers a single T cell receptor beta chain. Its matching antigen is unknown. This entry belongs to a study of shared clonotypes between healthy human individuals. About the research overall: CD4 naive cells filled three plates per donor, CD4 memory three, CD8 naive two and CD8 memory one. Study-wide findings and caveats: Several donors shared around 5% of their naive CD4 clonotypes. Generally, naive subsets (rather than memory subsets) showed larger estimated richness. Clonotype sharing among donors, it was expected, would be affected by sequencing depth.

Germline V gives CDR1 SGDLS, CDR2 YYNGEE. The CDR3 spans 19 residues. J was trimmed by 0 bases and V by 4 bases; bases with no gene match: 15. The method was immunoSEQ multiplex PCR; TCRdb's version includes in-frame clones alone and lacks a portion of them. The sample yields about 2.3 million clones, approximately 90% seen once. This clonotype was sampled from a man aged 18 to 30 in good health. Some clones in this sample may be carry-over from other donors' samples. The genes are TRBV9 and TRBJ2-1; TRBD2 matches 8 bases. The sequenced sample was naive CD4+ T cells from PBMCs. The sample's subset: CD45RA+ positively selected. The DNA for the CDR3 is TGTGCCAGCAGCCCAGACCCCGGGACTAGGAAAGACTCCTACAATGAGCAGTTCTTC. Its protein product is CASSPDPGTRKDSYNEQFF.